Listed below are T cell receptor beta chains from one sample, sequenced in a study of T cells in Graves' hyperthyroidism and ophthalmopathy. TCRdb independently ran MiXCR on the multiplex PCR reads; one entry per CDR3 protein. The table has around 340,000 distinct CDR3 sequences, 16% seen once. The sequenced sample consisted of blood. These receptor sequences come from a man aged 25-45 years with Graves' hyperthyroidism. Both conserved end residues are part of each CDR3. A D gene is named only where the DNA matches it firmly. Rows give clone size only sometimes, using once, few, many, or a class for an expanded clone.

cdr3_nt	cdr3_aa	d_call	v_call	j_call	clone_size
TGTGCCAGCAGCCAAGACAGGGGGCAAACTGAAGCTTTCTTT	CASSQDRGQTEAFF	TRBD1	TRBV7-9	TRBJ1-1	many
TGTGCCAGCAGTTCGTCGGGACTAGCGGACCAAGAGACCCAGTACTTC	CASSSSGLADQETQYF	TRBD2	TRBV6-5	TRBJ2-5	.
TGTGCCAGCAGTTACACTAGCGGGAGGCCCACCGAGCAGTACTTC	CASSYTSGRPTEQYF	TRBD2	TRBV28	TRBJ2-7	many
TGTGCCTGGAGTGTACAAGGAGATACGCAGTATTTT	CAWSVQGDTQYF	.	TRBV30	TRBJ2-3	many
TGTGCCAGCAGCGTAGATGAAAGAGGGGACATTCAGTACTTC	CASSVDERGDIQYF	.	TRBV9	TRBJ2-4	.
TGTGCCTGGAAGGCAGATAATAATTCACCCCTCCACTTT	CAWKADNNSPLHF	.	TRBV30	TRBJ1-6	many
TGTGCCAGCAGCTCCGGGACTAGCGGTTTCTACAATGAGCAGTTCTTC	CASSSGTSGFYNEQFF	TRBD2	TRBV11-3	TRBJ2-1	few
TGTGCCAGCAGTTACTATGGGACTAGCGGGCCTGCCTACGAGCAGTACTTC	CASSYYGTSGPAYEQYF	TRBD2	TRBV6-9	TRBJ2-7	.
TGTGCCAGCAGCTCTACTCAAGAGACCCAGTACTTC	CASSSTQETQYF	.	TRBV11-2	TRBJ2-5	many
TGTGCCTGGAGCGCCGGGACAGGGCTTTCCTACGAGCAGTACTTC	CAWSAGTGLSYEQYF	TRBD1	TRBV30	TRBJ2-7	many
TGTGCCAGCGGCCCTAGCAGTTTATCAGATACGCAGTATTTT	CASGPSSLSDTQYF	.	TRBV2	TRBJ2-3	many
TGTGCCAGCAGCGCCTGGGGGGGTTCGTCCTACAATGAGCAGTTCTTC	CASSAWGGSSYNEQFF	TRBD2	TRBV9	TRBJ2-1	.
TGTGCCAGCAGCTTAGGGGCCCTAAAGCAGTACTTC	CASSLGALKQYF	.	TRBV11-2	TRBJ2-7	many
TGCAGTGCTAGGTCGGGAACTGGGGCCAACGTCCTGACTTTC	CSARSGTGANVLTF	.	TRBV20-1	TRBJ2-6	.
TGTGCCAGCAGTCCAGGATGGGGATGGGTTGACGAGCAGTACTTC	CASSPGWGWVDEQYF	.	TRBV14	TRBJ2-7	.
TGTGCCTGGAGTGTACGGGGGACAGCTTTTAATCAGCCCCAGCATTTT	CAWSVRGTAFNQPQHF	TRBD1	TRBV30	TRBJ1-5	many
TGTGCCTGGAGTGTGGGACTAGCAGGGAATGAGCAGTTCTTC	CAWSVGLAGNEQFF	TRBD2	TRBV30	TRBJ2-1	many
TGCAGTGCCAGGGGTAATCGGGGGGAAAAACTGTTTTTT	CSARGNRGEKLFF	.	TRBV20-1	TRBJ1-4	.
TGTGCCACCAGCAGGGGTAGACAGGGTGGCAATCAGCCCCAGCATTTT	CATSRGRQGGNQPQHF	TRBD1	TRBV15	TRBJ1-5	.
TGTGCCAGCAGACTCTCCTACGAGCAGTACTTC	CASRLSYEQYF	.	TRBV2	TRBJ2-7	many
TGTGCCAGCTCGTCCCGTGGGGCGGAACGCTACGAGCAGTACTTC	CASSSRGAERYEQYF	.	TRBV18	TRBJ2-7	few
TGTGCCAGCTCCCTGGGTCAGACGGGCTACGAGCAGTACTTC	CASSLGQTGYEQYF	.	TRBV18	TRBJ2-7	many
TGTGCCAGTAGTTCCCCCGACAGGGAGAGAAACTATGGCTACACCTTC	CASSSPDRERNYGYTF	TRBD1	TRBV19	TRBJ1-2	once
TGTGCCAGCAGCTCGGGACAGGGGGATTACTATGGCTACACCTTC	CASSSGQGDYYGYTF	TRBD1	TRBV7-3	TRBJ1-2	many
TGTGCCAGCAGCGTTCGCGACAAGGACATTCAGTACTTC	CASSVRDKDIQYF	.	TRBV7-2	TRBJ2-4	.
TGTGCCAGCGGCGGGACCTACAATGAGCAGTTCTTC	CASGGTYNEQFF	.	TRBV14	TRBJ2-1	few
TGTGCCAGCAGTGAATATTCGGCGGGAGCGGCAGATACGCAGTATTTT	CASSEYSAGAADTQYF	TRBD2	TRBV25-1	TRBJ2-3	few
TGTGCCAGTAGTATGATCGGCGGGAGGGCCTCCTACAATGAGCAGTTCTTC	CASSMIGGRASYNEQFF	TRBD2	TRBV19	TRBJ2-1	.
TGTGCCAGCAGCTCTGGGGGGGCATGGGCGAATGAGCAGTTCTTC	CASSSGGAWANEQFF	.	TRBV11-2	TRBJ2-1	.
TGCAGTGCTAGAGTCCCTAAGGGACCCACAGATACGCAGTATTTT	CSARVPKGPTDTQYF	.	TRBV20-1	TRBJ2-3	.
TGTGCCAGCAGTAACTGGTCCAATCAGCCCCAGCATTTT	CASSNWSNQPQHF	.	TRBV2	TRBJ1-5	medium-sized
TGTGCCAGCAGTCCCACAGGGGAGCAGTTCTTC	CASSPTGEQFF	.	TRBV11-2	TRBJ2-1	.
TGTGCCAGCAGCCAGTCAAGGGACAGCCGCTACACCTTC	CASSQSRDSRYTF	TRBD1	TRBV3-1	TRBJ1-2	many
TGTGCCAGCAGGGGTGAGACAGGATCCTACGAGCAGTACTTC	CASRGETGSYEQYF	.	TRBV2	TRBJ2-7	.
TGTGCCAGCAGTCTAACAGGGGCCAGCGAGCAGTACTTC	CASSLTGASEQYF	TRBD1	TRBV2	TRBJ2-7	many
TGTGCCAGCAGCCCTCACGCCGGGACAGATAGCAATCAGCCCCAGCATTTT	CASSPHAGTDSNQPQHF	TRBD1	TRBV7-9	TRBJ1-5	many
TGTGCCAGCAGCCCTCCCCCGGGGCACCGCTCCTACGAGCAGTACTTC	CASSPPPGHRSYEQYF	.	TRBV11-2	TRBJ2-7	many
TGCAGTGCTAGTAATCTGGAGCGGGACTATGGAGAGCAGTACTTC	CSASNLERDYGEQYF	TRBD2	TRBV20-1	TRBJ2-7	many
TGTGCCAGCACGGGACAGGGGTTGTGGAATCAGCCCCAGCATTTT	CASTGQGLWNQPQHF	TRBD1	TRBV2	TRBJ1-5	many
TGTGCCAGCAGTTCCCCCCGCGGGGGCAACTATGGCTACACCTTC	CASSSPRGGNYGYTF	.	TRBV27	TRBJ1-2	few
TGCAGCCCAACTAGACTAGCGGGAGGCAATGAGCAGTTCTTC	CSPTRLAGGNEQFF	TRBD2	TRBV20-1	TRBJ2-1	.
TGCAGCGTCCGAGGACAGCCTAATGAAAAACTGTTTTTT	CSVRGQPNEKLFF	.	TRBV29-1	TRBJ1-4	few
TGTGCCAGCAGCCGAACCGACACCGGGACAGCAGGTTATAATTCACCCCTCCACTTT	CASSRTDTGTAGYNSPLHF	TRBD1	TRBV7-8	TRBJ1-6	few
TGTGCCAGCAGTTACCTCCGGACGACTACAGTGAACACTGAAGCTTTCTTT	CASSYLRTTTVNTEAFF	.	TRBV6-6	TRBJ1-1	many
TGTGCCATCAGCTCAGACCAGCTGCATACGCAGTATTTT	CAISSDQLHTQYF	.	TRBV10-3	TRBJ2-3	many
TGTGCCAGCAGCCCTAGGCTAGCCAAAAACATTCAGTACTTC	CASSPRLAKNIQYF	.	TRBV7-8	TRBJ2-4	many
TGTGCCACCAGTGATTTAGGCGGGAGACCTCCAGATACGCAGTATTTT	CATSDLGGRPPDTQYF	TRBD2	TRBV24-1	TRBJ2-3	many
TGTGCCAGCAGCTCACCGGGAGGGGAAAATGAGCAGTTCTTC	CASSSPGGENEQFF	TRBD2	TRBV11-2	TRBJ2-1	many
TGTGCCATACTGGGGGGTCCTGGGGCCAACGTCCTGACTTTC	CAILGGPGANVLTF	.	TRBV28	TRBJ2-6	few
TGCAGTGCTAGTAGGGTTCAACTGAACACTGAAGCTTTCTTT	CSASRVQLNTEAFF	.	TRBV20-1	TRBJ1-1	many
TGTGCCAGCGCTAGCGGCCTTGGTAATGAGCAGTTCTTC	CASASGLGNEQFF	TRBD2	TRBV6-5	TRBJ2-1	.
TGTGCCAGCAGTGAACGGACTAGCGGGACTTCTGAGCAGTTCTTC	CASSERTSGTSEQFF	TRBD2	TRBV2	TRBJ2-1	many
TGCGCCAGCGAAAACACAGGCTTGGAGACCCAGTACTTC	CASENTGLETQYF	.	TRBV10-2	TRBJ2-5	few
TGTGCCAGCAGGCCGGGACGCCGGCTACGAGAGCAGTACTTC	CASRPGRRLREQYF	.	TRBV6-1	TRBJ2-7	few
TGTGCCAGCAGCGTCACGACAGGGGTTTACACAGATACGCAGTATTTT	CASSVTTGVYTDTQYF	TRBD1	TRBV7-8	TRBJ2-3	many
TGTGCCAGTGGGGGACAATGGGAGGACGAGACCCAGTACTTC	CASGGQWEDETQYF	.	TRBV19	TRBJ2-5	.